This TCR beta chain was found in a study of T cell changes during pregnancy in multiple sclerosis. TCRdb's copy holds only in-frame clones and misses some; the assay was immunoSEQ multiplex PCR. This table holds about 40,000 clones, approximately 89% found once. The junction had 10 bases not matched to a gene; V was cut back by 5 bases and J by 9 bases. The germline CDR1 and CDR2 sequences are SGHKS and YYEKEE (reference sequence). This CDR3 comprises 16 residues. This TCR derives from a female donor with multiple sclerosis, enrolled in a pregnancy study. The specimen was CD4+ T cells from peripheral blood mononuclear cells, collected in the first trimester of pregnancy. The chain recombines TRBV5-5 with TRBJ2-1, with TRBD2 identical over 14 bases. The CDR3: CASRSLGTSGSREQFF. As DNA, the CDR3 is TGTGCCAGCAGAAGCCTCGGGACTAGCGGGAGCCGTGAGCAGTTCTTC.